One and the same sample provided the 24 T cell receptor beta chains below, sequenced in a study of blood T cell repertoires in COVID-19. Sequencing used immunoSEQ multiplex PCR; TCRdb keeps in-frame clones, though not all of them. The data contain around 170,000 clones, around 80% of them singletons. What was sequenced was PBMCs or T cells enriched from blood (not recorded which). The receptors come from a man aged 45 to 65 who had recovered from COVID-19.

V gene TRBV7-3 combines with J gene TRBJ2-2; possibly TRBD1 for D (6 bases). The CDR3 totals 16 residues. Germline V CDR1 and CDR2: SGHTA, FQGTGA. V lost 5 bases to trimming and J lost 1 base, with 14 bases between them. CDR3 nucleotides: TGTGCCAGCAGCCGCCAAAGGACAGTGAACACCGGGGAGCTGTTTTTT. Translation gives CASSRQRTVNTGELFF.

This chain connects TRBV7-3 to TRBJ2-2, with TRBD2 as a possible D gene (6 bases). The V and J ends lost 5 bases and 0 bases respectively, with 13 bases between them. The CDR3 is made up of 16 amino acids. The germline CDR1 and CDR2 sequences are SGHTA and FQGTGA. In nucleotides, the CDR3 is TGTGCCAGCAGCGCCCGCGGGGCGGCGAACACCGGGGAGCTGTTTTTT. Translating it yields CASSARGAANTGELFF. Looking up the rest from reference TRBV7-3 and TRBJ2-2 gives the full variable domain: GAGVSQTPSNKVTEKGKYVELRCDPISGHTALYWYRQSLGQGPEFLIYFQGTGAADDSGLPNDRFFAVRPEGSVSTLKIQRTERGDSAVYLCASSARGAANTGELFFGEGSRLTVL.

This chain uses TRBV5-1 with TRBJ2-2, with a tentative D call TRBD2 (6 bases). Germline V lookup: CDR1 SGHRS, CDR2 YFSETQ. Trimming pared 3 bases from V and 8 bases from J, leaving 11 bases between. CDR3 length: 13 amino acids. CDR3 loop: CASSSRGHGELFF. In nucleotides, the CDR3 is TGCGCCAGCAGCTCGCGGGGCCATGGGGAGCTGTTTTTT.

This chain connects TRBV12-3 or TRBV12-4 to TRBJ1-5; D possibly corresponds to TRBD1 (5 bases). This CDR3 region has 13 residues. V lost 3 bases, J lost 5 bases, and 8 bases lay in between. CDR3 protein: CASSLTGDQPQHF. The CDR3 DNA sequence: TGTGCCAGCAGTTTGACGGGGGATCAGCCCCAGCATTTT.

The chain combines TRBV5-4 with TRBJ1-1; D gene unclear. The ends were cut back, 4 bases at V and 4 bases at J, with 17 bases in the middle. The germline V gene has CDR1 SGHNT and CDR2 YYREEE (reference sequence). The CDR3 runs 15 residues. CDR3 residues: CASSQGRREGTEAFF. CDR3 DNA: TGTGCCAGCAGCCAAGGACGGAGGGAGGGCACTGAAGCTTTCTTT.

About this clone: The same CDR3 is also encoded by other DNA sequences in this sample. V gene TRBV4-2 combines with J gene TRBJ1-5, with D tentatively TRBD1 (6 bases). Trimming took off 0 bases at V and 7 bases at J, with 7 bases between the two ends. Germline V lookup: CDR1 LGHNA, CDR2 YNFKEQ. The CDR3 length is 13 residues. The CDR3 sequence is CASSQDRGQPQHF. In DNA form, the CDR3 reads TGTGCCAGCAGCCAAGATAGGGGGCAGCCCCAGCATTTT.

The chain employs TRBV5-4 and TRBJ1-2, with 10 bases matching TRBD1. Unmatched junction bases numbered 6, after V lost 3 bases and J lost 4 bases. CDR3 size: 15 residues. Germline CDR1 reads SGHNT; CDR2 reads YYREEE (reference sequence). The CDR3 DNA sequence: TGTGCCAGCAGCTCTCGGACAGGGGGTCCCTATGGCTACACCTTC. This sequence encodes CASSSRTGGPYGYTF.

This rearrangement joins TRBV5-1 to TRBJ1-3; TRBD1 agrees at 8 bases. The CDR3 totals 18 residues. CDR1 is SGHRS and CDR2 is YFSETQ in the germline V gene. With 0 bases clipped from V and 1 base from J, the junction kept 9 bases outside the gene matches. The CDR3 protein is CASSLAGPGQGSGNTIYF. The DNA for the CDR3 is TGCGCCAGCAGCTTGGCCGGTCCAGGACAGGGTTCTGGAAACACCATATATTTT.

This chain links TRBV20-1 with TRBJ1-4; D gene uncertain. CDR3 length: 13 residues. Germline V CDR1 and CDR2: DFQATT, SNEGSKA (reference sequence). Trimming shortened V by 3 bases and J by 3 bases, and 8 bases separated the two germline ends. In nucleotides, the CDR3 is TGCAGTGCTAGTAAAGCCTCTAATGAAAAACTGTTTTTT. Its translation is CSASKASNEKLFF.

V gene TRBV7-2 combines with J gene TRBJ1-2, with 8 bases lining up with TRBD1. Germline CDR1 and CDR2: SGHTA and FQGNSA. V was pared by 4 bases and J by 5 bases, with 12 bases of the junction left unmatched. This CDR3 comprises 16 residues. CDR3 region: CASSSDESDRDYGYTF. The CDR3 DNA follows: TGTGCCAGCAGCTCAGATGAATCGGACAGGGATTATGGCTACACCTTC.

This sequence joins TRBV5-4 and TRBJ1-2; D possibly corresponds to TRBD1 (5 bases). This CDR3 contains 13 residues. The ends were cut back, 1 base at V and 8 bases at J, with 12 bases in the middle. CDR1 and CDR2 (germline): SGHNT, YYREEE (reference sequence). The CDR3, as DNA: TGTGCCAGCAGCTTGCCCAGGGAAGAGGGCTACACCTTC. Residues: CASSLPREEGYTF.

V and J are TRBV7-2 and TRBJ1-2, with TRBD1 matching over 10 bases. The CDR3 contains 14 residues. The germline gives CDR1 SGHTA, CDR2 FQGNSA. With 5 bases clipped from V and 7 bases from J, the junction kept 7 bases outside the gene matches. CDR3 DNA sequence: TGTGCCAGCAGCCGCCAGGGACAGGGGAGTGGCTACACCTTC. Translation: CASSRQGQGSGYTF.

The rearrangement links TRBV18 to TRBJ2-5; 14 bases fit TRBD2. The junction had 1 base not matched to a gene; V was cut back by 3 bases and J by 7 bases. This CDR3 has 14 amino acids. Looked up from germline, CDR1 is KGHSH and CDR2 is LQKENI. The CDR3 loop is CASSPGTSGGTQYF. The CDR3 nucleotides are TGTGCCAGCTCACCCGGGACTAGCGGGGGGACCCAGTACTTC.

The V gene is TRBV4-1, the J gene TRBJ2-1; D gene uncertain. This CDR3 has 15 residues. V was pared by 4 bases and J by 0 bases, with 10 bases between. Germline loops: CDR1 MGHRA, CDR2 YSYEKL. CDR3 sequence (DNA): TGCGCCAGCAGCCTAGAGCTGAGCTCCTACAATGAGCAGTTCTTC. Protein sequence: CASSLELSSYNEQFF.

The CDR3 DNA reads as TGCGCCAGCAGCTTGGATCTAGCTCTGGGTGTTTACAATGAGCAGTTCTTC. This encodes CASSLDLALGVYNEQFF. The V call is TRBV5-1, the J call TRBJ2-1; D may be TRBD2 (5 bases). The CDR3 has 17 residues. V lost 0 bases, J lost 4 bases, and 17 bases lay in between. The V gene's germline CDR1 is SGHRS and CDR2 YFSETQ.

V is TRBV7-8 and J is TRBJ1-4; D is ambiguous. The CDR3 has 17 residues. With 3 bases removed from V and 0 bases from J, the gap between germline ends came to 14 bases. From germline, CDR1 is SGHVS and CDR2 FQNEAQ. CDR3: CASSLRQPGATNEKLFF. The CDR3 DNA is TGTGCCAGCAGCTTGCGGCAACCGGGAGCAACTAATGAAAAACTGTTTTTT.

Sample share makes this clone medium-sized. The chain is built from TRBV5-4 and TRBJ1-2; 7 bases match TRBD1. The CDR3 contains 15 residues. The germline V gene encodes CDR1 SGHNT and CDR2 YYREEE (reference sequence). The V and J ends lost 0 bases and 4 bases, in that order; junction bases with no gene match: 6. CDR3 DNA sequence: TGTGCCAGCAGCTTGGCGGGGCCAGGGGGCTATGGCTACACCTTC. This encodes CASSLAGPGGYGYTF. Full variable domain (rest looked up from reference TRBV5-4 and TRBJ1-2): ETGVTQSPTHLIKTRGQQVTLRCSSQSGHNTVSWYQQALGQGPQFIFQYYREEENGRGNFPPRFSGLQFPNYSSELNVNALELDDSALYLCASSLAGPGGYGYTFGSGTRLTVV.

The V and J genes are TRBV10-3 and TRBJ1-5; no clear D gene. The V and J ends lost 4 bases and 0 bases respectively, with 7 bases between them. Germline CDR1 ENHRY, CDR2 SYGVKD. The CDR3 contains 14 residues. CDR3 protein: CAISGAGSNQPQHF. In nucleotides, the CDR3 is TGTGCCATCAGTGGGGCGGGTAGCAATCAGCCCCAGCATTTT.

The CDR3: CASSLVGDRIYGYTF. In DNA, the CDR3 is TGCGCCAGCAGCTTGGTGGGGGACAGGATCTATGGCTACACCTTC. This chain connects TRBV5-1 to TRBJ1-2; TRBD1 agrees at 8 bases. V gave up 0 bases and J gave up 4 bases; unmatched junction bases: 5. The CDR3 runs 15 residues. Germline CDR1 is SGHRS and CDR2 is YFSETQ.

The chain carries TRBV7-2 and TRBJ2-7; TRBD2 might be the D (5 bases). Germline loops: CDR1 SGHTA, CDR2 FQGNSA. The CDR3 loop spans 15 amino acids. V shed 4 bases and J shed 0 bases, with 13 bases lying between them. The CDR3 DNA is TGTGCCAGCAGCTCGAGTAGTGGGAGCTCCTACGAGCAGTACTTC. It codes for CASSSSSGSSYEQYF.

This clone occurred once. The chain recombines TRBV18 with TRBJ1-5; D remains unclear. There are 12 residues in the CDR3. The V and J ends lost 4 bases and 4 bases respectively, with 5 bases between them. Germline CDR1 is KGHSH and CDR2 is LQKENI. CDR3 protein: CASSRENQPQHF. CDR3 nucleotides: TGTGCCAGCTCACGGGAGAATCAGCCCCAGCATTTT.

In its sample, this clone was seen a few times. CDR3 DNA sequence: TGTGCCAGCAGCTGGGGGACAGACAATCAGCCCCAGCATTTT. Amino acid sequence: CASSWGTDNQPQHF. The chain combines TRBV9 with TRBJ1-5; TRBD1 matches at 7 bases. The V segment lost 4 bases and the J segment 3 bases; nucleotides outside the gene matches: 4. There are 14 residues in the CDR3. CDR1 and CDR2 (germline): SGDLS, YYNGEE.

Notes on this clone: In the same sample, other DNA sequences code for this CDR3. The rearrangement joins TRBV27 to TRBJ1-2, with D possibly matching TRBD1 (6 bases). The CDR3 has 13 amino acids. CDR1 MNHEY and CDR2 SMNVEV come from the germline V gene (reference sequence). The germline V and J ends were trimmed by 3 bases and 6 bases, with 11 bases remaining between them. The CDR3 DNA reads as TGTGCCAGCAGTTTGCGGGGGGCGGATGGCTACACCTTC. Its translation: CASSLRGADGYTF.

The rearrangement links TRBV10-3 to TRBJ1-2; D is unresolved. Trimming took 0 bases from V and 6 from J, leaving 14 bases between them. The CDR3 has 15 amino acids. From germline, CDR1 is ENHRY and CDR2 SYGVKD. In nucleotides, the CDR3 is TGTGCCATCAGTGAGTCGCTAGGGAGCCGAGATGGCTACACCTTC. This codes for CAISESLGSRDGYTF.